This T cell receptor beta chain was identified in a study of long-term antiretroviral therapy in people with HIV (dated by TCRdb to 2022 to 2024). Describing the broader study: The earliest samples were collected about a decade before the 2015 WHO recommendation for immediate ART, when ART was typically delayed until CD4 counts fell. Whether ART initiation and durable HIV suppression were associated with changes in peripheral blood TRB repertoire composition and diversity was tested in a retrospective serial study. The cohort contributed about 180 cryopreserved PBMC samples from 25 to 35 adults with confirmed HIV infection, collected serially over a mean of approximately 6 years (range 1-12). Among the approximately 32 participants with HIV, eleven were female. No cross-contamination during QIAcube processing turned up in test extractions that ran a monoclonal T-cell line alongside 33 polyclonal samples. Here is what the overall study found, with its caveats: Inferences about post-ART repertoire changes were limited because no data were available on ART adherence, viral resistance or therapy changes. The samples were dated from the mid-2000s to the late 2010s, and the ART regimens that were used may be less effective than current ART regimens. Compared with controls, HIV repertoires had narrower CDR3 length ranges, and the network structure pointed to an antigen-experienced repertoire that shifted only slightly toward naive after ART. Starting ART was linked to a significant rise in TRB diversity, yet even after long-term ART the diversity remained significantly lower than in transplant donor controls. At every time point, the repertoire was dominated by expanded TRB clones first identified before ART initiation, although this dominance fluctuated and, in many PLHIV, declined after ART. Owing to limited PBMC availability, only the TCR beta chain was sequenced, without alpha chain pairing. Because pre-ART samples had limited cell numbers, unsorted PBMC were profiled rather than sorted CD4+ and CD8+ T cells.

The immunoSEQ hsTCRB v3.0 assay was used at survey level resolution for TRB variable region sequencing. TRB sequencing targeted a depth of 40,000-50,000 T-cell genomes per sample. TRB libraries were pooled and sequenced on an Illumina MiSeq using a v3 150-cycle kit. For the original study's pipeline: Repertoire analysis was run in R within a reproducible Nextflow workflow that covered QC, data transformation and analysis. LymphoSeq2, an R package for AIRR-Seq data exploration, was used to implement custom analyses. After excluding a few samples that yielded fewer than 5000 total TRB sequences, approximately 180 HIV repertoires remained for analysis. Among the 170 to 200 retained HIV repertoires, some 60 were collected before ART initiation and around 130 after ART initiation. Each repertoire was downsampled to 5000 TRB nucleotide sequences, and summary statistics were averaged across 100 downsampling iterations. TRB sequences were retained for analysis only if CDR3 regions of at least seven amino acids were present. A Shannon entropy-derived clonality score and the Gini coefficient were used to measure diversity. Repertoire networks linked the top 5000 CDR3 amino acid sequences whenever two sequences differed by an edit distance of one. For TRB CDR3 amino acid sequences, GLIPH2 was used to predict antigen specificity groups and MHC restriction. Known CMV, EBV, HIV or tissue antigen associations were flagged by matching CDR3 amino acid sequences against VDJdb and McPAS-TCR. Pre-ART, post-ART and control groups were compared with Wilcoxon signed-rank tests and Holm-Bonferroni correction. TCRdb retrieved this table from immuneACCESS and kept in-frame rearrangements only. Not all clones are present; in checked studies, unresolved V genes account for under half, and no reason is known for the remainder. The D gene and trimming were derived from the DNA, and the V and J assignments and clone size from that table. The sample includes tens of thousands of clones, with about 80% observed a single time. Roughly 5% of the sample belongs to the ten largest clones.

Inclusion was restricted to participants for whom at least one PBMC sample before ART initiation and at least two post-ART samples were available. All participants with HIV were treated in the United States of America. Before DNA extraction, cryopreserved samples containing 1-10 million PBMC were thawed and washed. At the time of the earliest PBMC sample, participants with HIV were aged between roughly 20 and 54 years. PBMC samples from each participant spanned 1-4 timepoints before ART initiation and 2-8 timepoints after ART initiation, with a median of 7 samples. For every participant, serial HIV viral load, CD4+ T-cell count, ART history and demographic data were obtained. Using a Qiagen kit on a QIAcube, genomic DNA was extracted from unsorted PBMC, with samples processed in batches of 12. From V the trimming removes 2 bases and from J it removes 7 bases, while the gene matches leave 12 bases of the junction unaccounted for. From the cysteine up to the phenylalanine, the CDR3 has a length of 15 residues. Solely the CDR3 DNA is kept, with 45 bases framed from the first base. The germline V gene sets CDR1 to SQVTM and CDR2 to ANQGSEA.

Comment on this clone: Its cognate antigen has yet to be identified. There are no base qualities to consult, and no much larger clone falls within one base.

The clonotype originates from a man aged 30 to 45 with HIV. The chain couples TRBV29-1 to TRBJ1-2; TRBD1 matches 8 bases in the middle. Sequences were derived from unsorted PBMCs, sampled 0.7 years before starting antiretroviral therapy. The DNA is as follows: TGCAGCGTTGAAAAGGGGGCAGGGGGCTTTGGTGGCTACACCTTC. It codes for CSVEKGAGGFGGYTF.